This T cell receptor (beta chain) was obtained from a study of human T cells and chemical hapten exposure. Library construction involved attaching unique molecular identifiers to individual cDNA molecules, which allowed quantitative, reproducible TCR counting. TCRdb recomputed calls from the RACE reads with MiXCR, one row per CDR3 protein. The repertoire includes just over 80,000 distinct CDR3 sequences, approximately 12% of them detected once, and about 4% sits in the top ten. The time point: patch test 1, 2 weeks after DPC sensitization. Treatment given: therapeutic diphenylcyclopropenone sensitization with weekly scalp DPC. Ahead of each patch test application, blood was drawn. Germline CDR1 and CDR2: SEHNR and FQNEAQ (reference sequence). V lost 4 bases, J lost 0 bases, and 7 bases lay in between. CDR3 length equals 14 residues. This clonotype was observed a few times.

The specimen was whole blood, collected in connection with sensitization to the hapten diphenylcyclopropenone (DPC). The source of this sequence is a woman in her forties or fifties with alopecia areata. Some clones in this sample may be carry-over from other donors' samples. The chain carries TRBV7-9 and TRBJ2-1; D uncertain. CDR3 amino acids: CASSSQDSYNEQFF. The CDR3 nucleotides read TGTGCCAGCAGCTCGCAGGACTCCTACAATGAGCAGTTCTTC.